A selection of T cell receptor beta chains follows, all from one sample in a study of Graves' ophthalmopathy and Graves' hyperthyroidism. TCRdb used MiXCR to reprocess the multiplex PCR reads, holding one entry per CDR3 protein. The sample lists approximately 380,000 distinct CDR3 sequences, around 21% occurring once. The sample comprised peripheral blood. The origin of the receptors is a woman in her late teens or twenties with stable Graves' hyperthyroidism. Both conserved end residues are part of each CDR3. The D gene is left open where the match is weak. Expanded clones get a size class; other rows say once, few or many, or leave the size out.

j_gene,d_gene,abundance,v_gene,CDR3aa,CDR3nt
TRBJ1-1,NA,many,TRBV12-3/TRBV12-4,CASSLVLSDTDF,TGTGCCAGCAGTTTAGTGTTATCAGACACCGATTTT
TRBJ2-5,NA,many,TRBV19,CASSLHGELGGTQYF,TGTGCCAGTAGTCTCCACGGTGAACTAGGGGGGACCCAGTACTTC
TRBJ1-5,NA,many,TRBV11-2,CASSFGQGNQPQHF,TGTGCCAGCAGCTTTGGGCAGGGCAATCAGCCCCAGCATTTT
TRBJ1-6,NA,few,TRBV11-2,CASRDGLDSPLHF,TGTGCCAGCAGGGACGGCCTTGATTCACCCCTCCACTTT
TRBJ2-6,NA,many,TRBV6-6,CASSYQGSGANVLTF,TGTGCCAGCAGTTACCAGGGTTCTGGGGCCAACGTCCTGACTTTC
TRBJ1-3,NA,many,TRBV30,CAWSVPVNSGNTIYF,TGTGCCTGGAGTGTACCGGTCAACTCTGGAAACACCATATATTTT
TRBJ1-5,NA,few,TRBV30,CAWASGLAQPQHF,TGTGCCTGGGCCTCGGGACTGGCGCAGCCCCAGCATTTT
TRBJ2-7,TRBD2,few,TRBV20-1,CSARDPTSGSNYEQYF,TGCAGTGCTAGAGATCCTACTAGCGGGAGTAATTACGAGCAGTACTTC
TRBJ1-6,NA,many,TRBV12-5,CASGLVPGAQYSPLHF,TGTGCTAGTGGTTTGGTACCGGGGGCGCAATATTCACCCCTCCACTTT
TRBJ2-5,TRBD1,many,TRBV25-1,CASSDTGTGGAETQYF,TGTGCCAGCAGTGACACCGGGACAGGGGGCGCAGAGACCCAGTACTTC
TRBJ2-7,TRBD2,NA,TRBV20-1,CSAGPPGLAGRSYEQYF,TGCAGTGCTGGTCCTCCGGGACTAGCGGGAAGGAGTTACGAGCAGTACTTC
TRBJ2-7,NA,many,TRBV20-1,CSARPGASYEQYF,TGCAGTGCTAGGCCCGGGGCATCGTACGAGCAGTACTTC
TRBJ1-2,NA,NA,TRBV19,CASSFRTEANYGYTF,TGTGCCAGTAGTTTTCGGACAGAAGCTAACTATGGCTACACCTTC
TRBJ2-2,NA,many,TRBV13,CASSPVTHTGELFF,TGTGCCAGCAGCCCCGTCACGCACACCGGGGAGCTGTTTTTT
TRBJ1-1,NA,many,TRBV11-2,CASSPGSSVAFF,TGTGCCAGCAGCCCGGGATCTTCTGTAGCTTTCTTT
TRBJ2-5,NA,NA,TRBV12-3/TRBV12-4,CASSLYPSPVETQYF,TGTGCCAGCAGTTTATATCCTAGCCCCGTTGAGACCCAGTACTTC
TRBJ1-2,NA,many,TRBV30,CAWSWQGTYGYTF,TGTGCCTGGAGTTGGCAGGGGACCTATGGCTACACCTTC
TRBJ2-2,TRBD2,many,TRBV6-2/TRBV6-3,CASGPSGETGELFF,TGTGCCAGCGGACCTAGCGGAGAGACCGGGGAGCTGTTTTTT
TRBJ2-5,NA,NA,TRBV10-3,CAISDGQIQETQYF,TGTGCCATCAGTGACGGACAGATACAAGAGACCCAGTACTTC
TRBJ2-5,TRBD2,many,TRBV4-2,CASSTSLAGVEETQYF,TGTGCCAGCAGCACCAGTCTAGCGGGAGTAGAGGAGACCCAGTACTTC
TRBJ2-4,NA,many,TRBV6-2/TRBV6-3,CASSYSIVSAAKNIQYF,TGTGCCAGCAGTTACTCGATAGTCTCCGCGGCCAAAAACATTCAGTACTTC
TRBJ2-7,TRBD1,once,TRBV6-1,CASSQGQGDGSYEQYF,TGTGCCAGCAGCCAGGGACAGGGTGATGGCTCCTACGAGCAGTACTTC
TRBJ2-5,TRBD2,many,TRBV10-2,CASRRGLAETQYF,TGCGCCAGCAGGAGGGGACTAGCTGAGACCCAGTACTTC
TRBJ2-7,TRBD2,many,TRBV20-1,CSAGRGTSGRGGAYEQYF,TGCAGTGCTGGTCGCGGGACTAGCGGGAGAGGAGGGGCCTACGAGCAGTACTTC
TRBJ2-7,TRBD1,NA,TRBV12-3/TRBV12-4,CASSTGTGNLLMAYEQYF,TGTGCCAGCAGTACCGGGACAGGGAACCTACTTATGGCCTACGAGCAGTACTTC
TRBJ2-5,NA,many,TRBV13,CASSPRGRKETQYF,TGTGCCAGCAGCCCTCGGGGGAGAAAAGAGACCCAGTACTTC
TRBJ1-5,NA,many,TRBV6-1,CASSGGAGSISYQHF,TGTGCCAGCAGTGGGGGGGCGGGGTCAATCAGCTACCAGCATTTT
TRBJ1-2,NA,NA,TRBV20-1,CSARRPGRTYGYTF,TGCAGTGCTAGAAGACCCGGCAGGACCTATGGCTACACCTTC
TRBJ1-6,NA,NA,TRBV5-1,CASSLSGTNSPLHF,TGCGCCAGCAGCTTGTCAGGGACCAATTCACCCCTCCACTTT
TRBJ2-2,NA,many,TRBV29-1,CSVSPGDRPGELFF,TGCAGCGTTTCCCCCGGTGACAGGCCCGGGGAGCTGTTTTTT
TRBJ1-2,TRBD1,many,TRBV27,CASSLSTGWDYGYTF,TGTGCCAGCAGTTTATCGACAGGGTGGGACTATGGCTACACCTTC
TRBJ1-1,NA,NA,TRBV20-1,CSARDRGLNTEAFF,TGCAGTGCTAGAGATCGTGGCTTGAACACTGAAGCTTTCTTT
TRBJ1-6,NA,NA,TRBV6-5,CASSSILRHSPLHF,TGTGCCAGCAGTTCCATCTTGAGACATTCACCCCTCCACTTT
TRBJ2-7,NA,many,TRBV6-2/TRBV6-3,CASSYSAGGDSYEQYF,TGTGCCAGCAGTTACTCGGCTGGGGGCGACTCCTACGAGCAGTACTTC
TRBJ2-2,NA,few,TRBV7-2,CASSLAFPGAGGYTGELFF,TGTGCCAGCAGCTTAGCTTTCCCTGGGGCCGGGGGATACACCGGGGAGCTGTTTTTT
TRBJ2-5,NA,NA,TRBV7-9,CASSLSGGPETQYF,TGTGCCAGCAGCTTATCGGGCGGGCCGGAGACCCAGTACTTC
TRBJ2-5,NA,many,TRBV19,CASNSGVSQETQYF,TGTGCCAGTAATTCGGGAGTGAGCCAAGAGACCCAGTACTTC
TRBJ1-2,NA,many,TRBV6-1,CASTQPPGYGYTF,TGTGCCAGCACCCAACCCCCCGGCTATGGCTACACCTTC
TRBJ2-7,TRBD1,many,TRBV7-2,CASSFPGQGAYEQYF,TGTGCCAGCAGCTTCCCGGGACAGGGGGCCTACGAGCAGTACTTC
TRBJ2-2,NA,few,TRBV27,CASKGTGTGELFF,TGTGCCAGCAAGGGGACTGGCACCGGGGAGCTGTTTTTT
TRBJ1-5,NA,NA,TRBV7-2,CASSLAGGIGNQPQHF,TGTGCCAGCAGCTTGGCTGGTGGGATTGGCAATCAGCCCCAGCATTTT
TRBJ1-3,NA,many,TRBV6-8,CASPGIGNTIYF,TGTGCCAGCCCAGGGATAGGAAACACCATATATTTT
TRBJ2-4,NA,many,TRBV20-1,CSARDGVGDWSIKYF,TGCAGTGCTAGAGATGGGGTGGGGGACTGGAGCATTAAGTACTTC
TRBJ1-2,NA,many,TRBV11-1,CASSPSGRGLYGYTF,TGTGCCAGCAGTCCGTCCGGACGAGGTCTCTATGGCTACACCTTC
TRBJ1-1,NA,NA,TRBV20-1,CSASGGYAEAFF,TGCAGTGCTAGTGGGGGTTATGCTGAAGCTTTCTTT
TRBJ1-2,NA,many,TRBV2,CASRILYGYTF,TGTGCCAGCCGGATACTCTATGGCTACACCTTC
TRBJ2-7,TRBD2,many,TRBV29-1,CSVGGLARAGQYF,TGCAGCGTTGGGGGACTAGCGAGGGCAGGGCAGTACTTC
TRBJ2-5,NA,many,TRBV7-9,CASSLSVETQYF,TGTGCCAGCAGCCTCTCGGTTGAGACCCAGTACTTC
TRBJ2-7,TRBD2,many,TRBV5-5,CASSLRLAGVSYEQYF,TGTGCCAGCAGCTTGCGTCTAGCGGGAGTTTCCTACGAGCAGTACTTC
TRBJ2-5,TRBD1,NA,TRBV11-3,CASSLGGTAQETQYF,TGTGCCAGCAGCTTAGGAGGGACAGCTCAAGAGACCCAGTACTTC
TRBJ2-7,TRBD1,few,TRBV2,CASSAQRTGGEYF,TGTGCCAGCAGTGCCCAAAGGACAGGGGGAGAGTACTTC
TRBJ2-5,NA,NA,TRBV6-1,CASRRSETQYF,TGTGCCAGCAGACGGTCGGAGACCCAGTACTTC
TRBJ1-5,NA,many,TRBV6-2/TRBV6-3,CASRSIGYGGNQPQHF,TGTGCCAGCAGATCCATCGGGTATGGTGGCAATCAGCCCCAGCATTTT
TRBJ1-5,NA,many,TRBV11-2,CASSKGVGRPDQPQHF,TGTGCCAGCAGCAAAGGCGTAGGGAGACCGGATCAGCCCCAGCATTTT
TRBJ1-1,NA,many,TRBV18,CASSPWPEAFF,TGTGCCAGCTCACCCTGGCCTGAAGCTTTCTTT
TRBJ1-1,NA,many,TRBV7-3,CASSLTGWRDTEAFF,TGTGCCAGCAGCTTAACGGGGTGGAGGGACACTGAAGCTTTCTTT
TRBJ2-7,NA,many,TRBV12-3/TRBV12-4,CASSLRDILVSEQYF,TGTGCCAGCAGTCTTCGGGACATTCTAGTAAGCGAGCAGTACTTC
TRBJ2-5,NA,many,TRBV5-1,CASSLVKTQYF,TGCGCCAGCAGCCTGGTAAAGACCCAGTACTTC